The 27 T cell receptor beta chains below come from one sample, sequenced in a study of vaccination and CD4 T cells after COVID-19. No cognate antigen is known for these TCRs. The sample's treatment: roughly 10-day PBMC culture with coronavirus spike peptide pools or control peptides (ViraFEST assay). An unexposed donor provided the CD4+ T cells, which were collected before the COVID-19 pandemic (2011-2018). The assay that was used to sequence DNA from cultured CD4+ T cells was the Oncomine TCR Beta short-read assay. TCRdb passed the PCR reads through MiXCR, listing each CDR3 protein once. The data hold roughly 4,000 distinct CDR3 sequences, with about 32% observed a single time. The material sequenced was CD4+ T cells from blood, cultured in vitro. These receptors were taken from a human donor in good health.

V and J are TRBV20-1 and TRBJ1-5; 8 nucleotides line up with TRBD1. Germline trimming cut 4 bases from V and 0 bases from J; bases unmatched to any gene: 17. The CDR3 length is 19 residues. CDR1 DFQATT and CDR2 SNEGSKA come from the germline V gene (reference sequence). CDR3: CSAKRRSGTGYYSNQPQHF. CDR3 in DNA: TGCAGTGCTAAACGACGCTCAGGGACAGGATACTATAGCAATCAGCCCCAGCATTTT.

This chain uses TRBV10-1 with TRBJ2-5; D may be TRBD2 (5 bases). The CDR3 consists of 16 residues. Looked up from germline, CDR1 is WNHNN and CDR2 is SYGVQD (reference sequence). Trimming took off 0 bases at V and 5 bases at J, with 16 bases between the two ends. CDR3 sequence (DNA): TGCGCCAGCAGTGAGTCAGTCATGGCGGGCGCGGAGACCCAGTACTTC. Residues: CASSESVMAGAETQYF.

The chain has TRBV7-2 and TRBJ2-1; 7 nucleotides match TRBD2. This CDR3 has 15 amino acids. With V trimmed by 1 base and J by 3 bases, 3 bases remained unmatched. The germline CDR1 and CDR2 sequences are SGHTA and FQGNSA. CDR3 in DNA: TGTGCCAGCAGCTTAGACGGCGGGGGCTACAATGAGCAGTTCTTC. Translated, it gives CASSLDGGGYNEQFF.

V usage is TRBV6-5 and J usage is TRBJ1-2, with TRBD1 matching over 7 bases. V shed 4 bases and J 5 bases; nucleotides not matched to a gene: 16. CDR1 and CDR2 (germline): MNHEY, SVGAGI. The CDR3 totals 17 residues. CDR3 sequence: CASSWDSGGFATYGYTF. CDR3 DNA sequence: TGTGCCAGCAGTTGGGACAGCGGAGGCTTCGCTACTTATGGCTACACCTTC.

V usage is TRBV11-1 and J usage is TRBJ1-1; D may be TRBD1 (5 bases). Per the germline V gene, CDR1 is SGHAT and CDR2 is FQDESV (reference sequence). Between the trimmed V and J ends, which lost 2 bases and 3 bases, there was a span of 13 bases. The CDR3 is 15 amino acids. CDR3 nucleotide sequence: TGTGCCAGCAGCTTACTTTGGGGAGGGGACACTGAAGCTTTCTTT. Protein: CASSLLWGGDTEAFF.

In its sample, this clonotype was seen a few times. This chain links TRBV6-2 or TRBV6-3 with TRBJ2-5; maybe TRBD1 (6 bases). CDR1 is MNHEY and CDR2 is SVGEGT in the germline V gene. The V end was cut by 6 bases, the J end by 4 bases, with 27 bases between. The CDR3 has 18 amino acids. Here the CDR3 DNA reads TGTGCCAGCAGCCGGACGGGACACATCCTGACGCTGGGAGAGACCCAGTACTTC. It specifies CASSRTGHILTLGETQYF.

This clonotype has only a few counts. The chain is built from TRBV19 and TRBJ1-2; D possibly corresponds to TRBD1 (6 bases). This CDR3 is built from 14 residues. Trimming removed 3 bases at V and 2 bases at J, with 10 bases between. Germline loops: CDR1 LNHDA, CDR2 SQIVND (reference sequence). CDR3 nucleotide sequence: TGTGCCAGTAGTATCGGGGGCGAGAACTATGGCTACACCTTC. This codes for CASSIGGENYGYTF.

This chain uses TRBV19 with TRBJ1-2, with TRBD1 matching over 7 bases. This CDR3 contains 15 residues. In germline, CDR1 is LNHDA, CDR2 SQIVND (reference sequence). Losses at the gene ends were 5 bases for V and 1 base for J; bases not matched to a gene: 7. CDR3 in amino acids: CASSVQGRRNYGYTF. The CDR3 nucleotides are TGTGCCAGTAGTGTACAGGGGCGGCGTAACTATGGCTACACCTTC.

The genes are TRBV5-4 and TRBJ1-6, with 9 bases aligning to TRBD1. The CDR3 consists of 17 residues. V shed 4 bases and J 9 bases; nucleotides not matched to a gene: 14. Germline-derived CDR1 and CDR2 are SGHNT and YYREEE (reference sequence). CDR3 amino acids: CASSEDRGSYQVSPLHF. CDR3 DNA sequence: TGTGCCAGCAGCGAGGACAGGGGTAGTTATCAAGTTTCACCCCTCCACTTT.

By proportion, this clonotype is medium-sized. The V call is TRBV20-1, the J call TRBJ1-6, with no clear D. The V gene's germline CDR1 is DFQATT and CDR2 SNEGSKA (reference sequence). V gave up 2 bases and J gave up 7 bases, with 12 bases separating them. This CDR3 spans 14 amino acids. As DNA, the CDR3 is TGCAGTGCTAGATTTCCGGACCTAAATTCACCCCTCCACTTT. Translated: CSARFPDLNSPLHF.

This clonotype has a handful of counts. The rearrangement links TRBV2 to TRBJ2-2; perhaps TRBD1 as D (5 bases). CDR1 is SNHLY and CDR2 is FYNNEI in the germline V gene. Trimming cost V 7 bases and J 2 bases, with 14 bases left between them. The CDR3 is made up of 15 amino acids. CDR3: CASKGRATNTGELFF. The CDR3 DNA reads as TGTGCCAGCAAGGGCAGGGCGACAAACACCGGGGAGCTGTTTTTT.

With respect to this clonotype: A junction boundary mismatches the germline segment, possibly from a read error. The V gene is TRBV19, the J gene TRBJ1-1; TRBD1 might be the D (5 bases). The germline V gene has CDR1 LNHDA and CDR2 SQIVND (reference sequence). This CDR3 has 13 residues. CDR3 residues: CASTPLGATGAFF. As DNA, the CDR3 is TGTGCCAGCACGCCACTTGGGGCCACTGGAGCTTTCTTT.

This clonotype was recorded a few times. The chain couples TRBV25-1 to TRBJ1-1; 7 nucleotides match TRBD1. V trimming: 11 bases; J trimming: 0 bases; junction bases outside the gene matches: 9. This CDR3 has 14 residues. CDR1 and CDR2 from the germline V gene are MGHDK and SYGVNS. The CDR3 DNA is TGTGCCGCAAAGACGACAGGGATGAACACTGAAGCTTTCTTT. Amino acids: CAAKTTGMNTEAFF.

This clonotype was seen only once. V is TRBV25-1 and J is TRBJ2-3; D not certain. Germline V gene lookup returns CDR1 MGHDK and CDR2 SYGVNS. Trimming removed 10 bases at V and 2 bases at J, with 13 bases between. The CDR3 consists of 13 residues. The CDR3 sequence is CATTEPNTDTQYF. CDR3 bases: TGTGCCACCACAGAGCCCAACACAGATACGCAGTATTTT. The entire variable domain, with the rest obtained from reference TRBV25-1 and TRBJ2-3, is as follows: EADIYQTPRYLVIGTGKKITLECSQTMGHDKMYWYQQDPGMELHLIHYSYGVNSTEKGDLSSESTVSRIRTEHFPLTLESARPSHTSQYLCATTEPNTDTQYFGPGTRLTVL.

In DNA form, the CDR3 reads TGTGCCAGCAGCTTACAGGGGGATGAGCAGTTCTTC. Protein sequence: CASSLQGDEQFF. The chain uses TRBV11-1 and TRBJ2-1; 7 nucleotides match TRBD1. The CDR3 covers 12 residues. Germline CDR1 reads SGHAT; CDR2 reads FQDESV (reference sequence). V lost 2 bases to trimming and J lost 8 bases; unmatched junction nucleotides: 0.

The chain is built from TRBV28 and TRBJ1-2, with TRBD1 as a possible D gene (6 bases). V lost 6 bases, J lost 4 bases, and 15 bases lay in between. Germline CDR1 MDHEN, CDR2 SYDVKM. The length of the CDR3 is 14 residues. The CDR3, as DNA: TGTGCCAGCAGCCAAACAGGGAACGGCTATGGCTACACCTTC. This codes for CASSQTGNGYGYTF.

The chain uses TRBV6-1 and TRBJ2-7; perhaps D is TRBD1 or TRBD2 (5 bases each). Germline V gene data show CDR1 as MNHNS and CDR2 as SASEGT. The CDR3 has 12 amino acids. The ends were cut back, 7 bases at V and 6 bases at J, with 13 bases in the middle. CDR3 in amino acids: CASTGTGSEQYF. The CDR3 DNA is TGTGCCAGCACCGGGACGGGTTCCGAGCAGTACTTC.

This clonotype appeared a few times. In nucleotides, the CDR3 is TGTGCCATACGACAGGGGCTAAACACTGAAGCTTTCTTT. Translated: CAIRQGLNTEAFF. The chain carries TRBV19 and TRBJ1-1, with TRBD1 matching 8 bases. The CDR3 runs 13 residues. Unmatched junction bases numbered 6, after V lost 10 bases and J lost 2 bases. Germline V gene data show CDR1 as LNHDA and CDR2 as SQIVND (reference sequence).

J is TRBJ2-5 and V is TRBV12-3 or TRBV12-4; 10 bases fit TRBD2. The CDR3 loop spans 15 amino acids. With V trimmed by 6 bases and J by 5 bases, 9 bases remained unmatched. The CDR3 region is CASRQLAGSWETQYF. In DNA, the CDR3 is TGTGCCAGCAGACAACTAGCGGGGTCGTGGGAGACCCAGTACTTC.

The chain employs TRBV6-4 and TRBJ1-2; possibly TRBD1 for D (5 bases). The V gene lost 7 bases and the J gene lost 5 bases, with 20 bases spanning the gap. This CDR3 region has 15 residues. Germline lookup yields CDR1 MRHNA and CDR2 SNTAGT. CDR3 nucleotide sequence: TGTGCCAGCACCAGAAGCAGGGCCGTAGATTATGGCTACACCTTC. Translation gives CASTRSRAVDYGYTF.

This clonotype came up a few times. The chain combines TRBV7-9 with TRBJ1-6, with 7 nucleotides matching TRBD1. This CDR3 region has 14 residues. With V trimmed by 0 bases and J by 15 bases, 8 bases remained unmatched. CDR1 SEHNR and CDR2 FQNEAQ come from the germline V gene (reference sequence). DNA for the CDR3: TGTGCCAGCAGCTTAGCTCGGGACAGCCACCACCTCCACTTT. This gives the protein CASSLARDSHHLHF.

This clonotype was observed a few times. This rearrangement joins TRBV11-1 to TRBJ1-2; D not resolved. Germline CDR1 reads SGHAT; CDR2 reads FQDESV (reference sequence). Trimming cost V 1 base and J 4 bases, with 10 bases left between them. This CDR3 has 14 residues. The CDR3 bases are TGTGCCAGCAGCTTAGGATCGGAATTCTATGGCTACACCTTC. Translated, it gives CASSLGSEFYGYTF.

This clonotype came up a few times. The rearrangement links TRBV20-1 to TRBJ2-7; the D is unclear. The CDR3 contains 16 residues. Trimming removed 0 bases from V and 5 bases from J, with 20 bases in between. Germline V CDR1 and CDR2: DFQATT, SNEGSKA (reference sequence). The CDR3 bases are TGCAGTGCTAGAGATTTGAGTGGCGGCCCTCAGGACGAGCAGTACTTC. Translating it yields CSARDLSGGPQDEQYF.

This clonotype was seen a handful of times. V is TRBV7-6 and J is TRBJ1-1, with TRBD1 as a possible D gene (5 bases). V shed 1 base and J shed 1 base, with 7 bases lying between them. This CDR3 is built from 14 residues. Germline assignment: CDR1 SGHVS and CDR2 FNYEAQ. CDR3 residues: CASSLEGPNTEAFF. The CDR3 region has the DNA TGTGCCAGCAGCTTAGAGGGACCGAACACTGAAGCTTTCTTT.

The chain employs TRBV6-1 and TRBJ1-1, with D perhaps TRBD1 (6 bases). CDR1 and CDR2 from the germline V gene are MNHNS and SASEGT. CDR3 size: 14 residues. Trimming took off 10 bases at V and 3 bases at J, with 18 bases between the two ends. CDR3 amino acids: CAISGADRYTEAFF. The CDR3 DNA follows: TGTGCCATCTCAGGGGCCGACAGGTACACTGAAGCTTTCTTT.

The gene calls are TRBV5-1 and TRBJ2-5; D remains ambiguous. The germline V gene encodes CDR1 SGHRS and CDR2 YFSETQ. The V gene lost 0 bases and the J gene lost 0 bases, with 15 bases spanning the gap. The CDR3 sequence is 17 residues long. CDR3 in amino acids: CASSLGQLQLYQETQYF. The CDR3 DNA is TGCGCCAGCAGCTTGGGCCAGCTACAGCTATACCAAGAGACCCAGTACTTC.

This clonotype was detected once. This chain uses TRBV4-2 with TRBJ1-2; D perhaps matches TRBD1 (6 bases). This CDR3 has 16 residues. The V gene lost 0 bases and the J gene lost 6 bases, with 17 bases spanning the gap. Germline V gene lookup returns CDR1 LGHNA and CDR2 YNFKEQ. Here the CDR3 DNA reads TGTGCCAGCAGCCAAGATGCCACGGACAGTGTTAATGGCTACACCTTC. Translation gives CASSQDATDSVNGYTF.